This TCR beta chain was observed in a study of OX40 agonist ivuxolimab in advanced cancers. Background on the study: Dose-escalation patients were diagnosed with hepatocellular carcinoma, melanoma, renal cell cancer or head and neck cancer.

Profiled with immunoSEQ multiplex PCR; TCRdb holds only in-frame clones, not every one. Among around 45,000 clones, around 84% were seen once, and the ten largest hold 2.6%. Germline V gene sequence: CDR1 KGHSH, CDR2 LQKENI. The CDR3 covers 13 residues. After removal of 8 bases from V and 7 bases from J, the junction contained 8 bases not matched to a gene. This chain joins TRBV18 and TRBJ1-5; 7 bases are a match to TRBD1. Sequencing used CD4+ or CD8+ T cells sorted from blood, obtained in a trial of the OX40 agonist ivuxolimab. The clonotype originates from an adult with an advanced solid tumor such as melanoma, head and neck, liver or kidney cancer. CDR3 in DNA: TGTGCCAGCGGAACAGGGGAGAGGCAGCCCCAGCATTTT. The encoded protein is CASGTGERQPQHF. Complete variable domain (other parts from reference TRBV18 and TRBJ1-5): NAGVMQNPRHLVRRRGQEARLRCSPMKGHSHVYWYRQLPEEGLKFMVYLQKENIIDESGMPKERFSAEFPKEGPSILRIQQVVRGDSAAYFCASGTGERQPQHFGDGTRLSIL.